The rows below give T cell receptor beta chains drawn from one sample of a study of vaccination and CD4 T cells after COVID-19. TCRdb reanalysed the PCR reads using MiXCR and keeps one entry per CDR3 protein. The data contain around 2,400 distinct CDR3 sequences, around 34% of them singletons. Their antigens remain unidentified. Source material: CD4+ T cells from blood, cultured in vitro. The receptors stem from a human donor who had recovered from COVID-19. Each CDR3 is given with its conserved first and last residue. The order of the fields is V gene, J gene, clone size, D gene, CDR3 protein, CDR3 DNA. A D gene is named only where the DNA matches it firmly. The size entry is marked missing in some rows and otherwise reads once, few, many or a size class.

TRBV29-1,TRBJ1-3,medium-sized,NA,CSVETGGNTIYF,TGCAGCGTTGAAACTGGAGGAAACACCATATATTTT
TRBV11-2,TRBJ1-6,NA,NA,CASSLERAESLTTNSPLHF,TGTGCCAGCAGCTTAGAGAGGGCGGAGTCCCTTACGACCAATTCACCCCTCCACTTT
TRBV7-8,TRBJ1-6,NA,NA,CASSSPTGSNSPLHF,TGTGCCAGCAGCTCCCCGACAGGATCTAATTCACCCCTCCACTTT
TRBV25-1,TRBJ1-1,NA,NA,CASRGFTEAFF,TGTGCCAGCCGAGGATTCACTGAAGCTTTCTTT
TRBV11-2,TRBJ1-2,few,NA,CASSFINAGYTF,TGTGCCAGCAGCTTCATCAACGCCGGCTACACCTTC
TRBV9,TRBJ2-5,NA,NA,CASSVRGETQYF,TGTGCCAGCAGCGTTAGGGGGGAGACCCAGTACTTC
TRBV10-3,TRBJ1-1,NA,TRBD1,CAISGGPQGEKTEAFF,TGTGCCATCAGTGGGGGGCCCCAGGGGGAAAAGACTGAAGCTTTCTTT
TRBV20-1,TRBJ1-1,NA,TRBD1,CSAPQGAGNTEAFF,TGCAGTGCCCCACAGGGGGCTGGTAACACTGAAGCTTTCTTT
TRBV20-1,TRBJ1-3,NA,NA,CSATLGRRDSGNTIYF,TGCAGTGCTACCCTTGGACGACGGGACTCTGGAAACACCATATATTTT
TRBV20-1,TRBJ2-2,medium-sized,NA,CSASRSGNTGELFF,TGCAGTGCTAGTCGTTCAGGGAACACCGGGGAGCTGTTTTTT
TRBV12-3/TRBV12-4,TRBJ2-5,NA,TRBD1,CASNPTGKETQYF,TGTGCCAGCAACCCGACAGGGAAAGAGACCCAGTACTTC
TRBV2,TRBJ1-1,NA,NA,CASTLYGLNTEAFF,TGTGCCAGCACCCTATATGGCTTGAACACTGAAGCTTTCTTT
TRBV20-1,TRBJ2-3,NA,TRBD2,CSALSGGITDTQYF,TGCAGTGCTCTCAGCGGGGGAATCACAGATACGCAGTATTTT
TRBV6-4,TRBJ1-2,few,NA,CASSAYLVVSGYTF,TGTGCCAGCAGTGCCTACCTTGTCGTCAGTGGCTACACCTTC
TRBV7-6,TRBJ1-1,few,TRBD1,CASSSDRGEAFF,TGTGCCAGCAGCTCGGACAGGGGTGAAGCTTTCTTT